This TCR beta chain came from a study of T cell repertoires in cytomegalovirus infection. Points from the study as a whole: Predominance within the ex vivo response was attributable to HLA-C-restricted CMV-specific TCR beta clonotypes.

There are 13 residues in the CDR3. Germline V lookup: CDR1 ENHRY, CDR2 SYGVKD. As concerns this clonotype: Its specificity is unknown. One end of the junction is discordant with germline, which a read error may explain.

One entry per CDR3 protein results from TCRdb running MiXCR on the reads. The sample consists of over 300,000 distinct CDR3 sequences, roughly 15% of them appearing once. Material for sequencing was PBMCs. The TCR was taken from a human donor in good health (CMV status not recorded). Some clones in this sample may be carry-over from other donors' samples. This chain links TRBV10-3 with TRBJ1-5, with a weak D call TRBD1 (5 bases). CDR3 in DNA: TGTGCCATCAGCCAGGGAAGCAGTCAGCCCCAGCATTTT. This encodes CAISQGSSQPQHF.